This entry lists 28 T cell receptor beta chains sequenced from one sample in a study of cytomegalovirus exposure and HLA in healthy donors. Vbeta (60) and Jbeta (13) primers were used in the PCR. Here immunoSEQ multiplex PCR was the method, and the copy in TCRdb shows in-frame clones only, minus some. The table lists more than 70,000 clones, roughly 70% of them singletons. Sequencing was done on a sample of PBMCs. Receptors originate from a man aged 35-49 years in good health and CMV-seronegative.

The CDR3 DNA is TGCAGCGCTGTAACAGGGGGCGTGAGGACTGAAGCTTTCTTT. This sequence encodes CSAVTGGVRTEAFF. The chain links TRBV29-1 to TRBJ1-1; 9 nucleotides align to TRBD1. Germline CDR1 reads SQVTM; CDR2 reads ANQGSEA. The CDR3 consists of 14 residues. V shed 7 bases, J shed 5 bases, and the junction held 11 bases outside the gene matches.

J is TRBJ2-7 and V is TRBV5-1; TRBD2 matches at 9 bases. The V gene end was trimmed by 6 bases and the J gene end by 5 bases; junction bases not matched to a gene: 12. Germline V gene data show CDR1 as SGHRS and CDR2 as YFSETQ. The CDR3 is 15 residues long. CDR3 sequence (DNA): TGCGCCAGCAACTCCGGGAATAGCGGGGGTAACGAGCAGTACTTC. Translated, it gives CASNSGNSGGNEQYF. Full variable domain (outside the CDR3, taken from reference TRBV5-1 and TRBJ2-7): KAGVTQTPRYLIKTRGQQVTLSCSPISGHRSVSWYQQTPGQGLQFLFEYFSETQRNKGNFPGRFSGRQFSNSRSEMNVSTLELGDSALYLCASNSGNSGGNEQYFGPGTRLTVT.

This clone was found a few times. This chain uses TRBV25-1 with TRBJ2-1; no firm D call. V was cut by 6 bases and J by 8 bases, with 11 bases left in between. Germline values: CDR1 MGHDK, CDR2 SYGVNS. The length of the CDR3 is 12 residues. The CDR3 DNA follows: TGTGCCAGCAGCCGTTACAGCCATGAGCAGTTCTTC. This translates into CASSRYSHEQFF.

This chain joins TRBV30 and TRBJ1-1, with D possibly TRBD1 on 5 matching bases. The CDR3 sequence is 14 residues long. Germline V gene sequence: CDR1 GTSNPN, CDR2 SVGIG (reference sequence). The V and J ends lost 3 bases and 0 bases respectively, with 11 bases between them. The CDR3 DNA sequence: TGTGCCTGGAGGAACAGACAGTTGAACACTGAAGCTTTCTTT. This encodes CAWRNRQLNTEAFF.

This chain joins TRBV27 and TRBJ1-2; TRBD1 aligns across 12 bases. Germline V gene lookup returns CDR1 MNHEY and CDR2 SMNVEV (reference sequence). The CDR3 covers 17 residues. The trim removed 3 bases at V and 4 bases at J, leaving 9 bases unmatched. This CDR3 reads CASSFLGQGAKGYGYTF. CDR3 bases: TGTGCCAGCAGTTTCTTGGGACAGGGGGCGAAGGGCTATGGCTACACCTTC.

This clone was picked up a small number of times. The CDR3 region is CASTLRDRDDFNSPLHF. The DNA of the CDR3 is TGTGCCAGCACCCTCCGGGACAGGGACGATTTTAATTCACCCCTCCACTTT. The chain has TRBV13 and TRBJ1-6; TRBD1 matches 9 bases. Germline V lookup: CDR1 PRHDT, CDR2 FYEKMQ (reference sequence). V was clipped by 7 bases and J by 6 bases; unmatched bases: 13. The CDR3 length is 17 residues. Using reference TRBV13 and TRBJ1-6 for the parts outside the CDR3, the full variable domain is AAGVIQSPRHLIKEKRETATLKCYPIPRHDTVYWYQQGPGQDPQFLISFYEKMQSDKGSIPDRFSAQQFSDYHSELNMSSLELGDSALYFCASTLRDRDDFNSPLHFGNGTRLTVT.

V is TRBV4-1 and J is TRBJ2-3; 11 bases are a match to TRBD1. Trimming removed 3 bases from V and 15 bases from J; junction bases left unmatched: 8. Germline-derived CDR1 and CDR2 are MGHRA and YSYEKL. The CDR3 is 13 amino acids. The CDR3 DNA is TGCGCCAGCAGCCAGGCTACCGGGACAGGGGGTTATTTT. Its protein is CASSQATGTGGYF.

As for this clone: A junction end diverges from the germline sequence, so it may reflect a read error. V gene TRBV30 combines with J gene TRBJ1-5, with 7 nucleotides matching TRBD1. The CDR3 sequence is 13 residues long. Germline V gene data show CDR1 as GTSNPN and CDR2 as SVGIG (reference sequence). The CDR3 nucleotides read TGTGCCTGGGCCAGACAGGGCAATGAGCCCCAGCATTTT. Encoded protein: CAWARQGNEPQHF.

Points on this clone: A read error is possible here, since a much larger clone lies one base away. This chain connects TRBV6-5 to TRBJ2-2; D unresolved. The CDR3 is 13 amino acids. Germline values: CDR1 MNHEY, CDR2 SVGAGI. Trimming stripped 5 bases from V and 1 base from J, with 5 bases between. In DNA form, the CDR3 reads TGTGCCAGCAGTCGACAGAACACCGGGGAGCTGTTTTTT. Its protein is CASSRQNTGELFF.

V gene TRBV7-2 combines with J gene TRBJ1-3; D is unclear. Germline V gives CDR1 SGHTA, CDR2 FQGNSA. This CDR3 comprises 13 residues. Trimming removed 5 bases at V and 2 bases at J, with 7 bases between. In DNA form, the CDR3 reads TGTGCCAGCAGCCGTGGGCCTGGAAACACCATATATTTT. Its translation is CASSRGPGNTIYF.

The rearrangement links TRBV5-8 to TRBJ2-7; D is possibly TRBD1 (6 bases). The CDR3 extends over 14 amino acids. V was cut by 2 bases and J by 2 bases, with 11 bases left in between. The germline V gene encodes CDR1 SGHTS and CDR2 YDEGEE. In DNA, the CDR3 is TGTGCCAGCAGCTTAGGGGGATTCGCCTACGAGCAGTACTTC. The encoded protein is CASSLGGFAYEQYF.

In its sample, this clone was seen once. The V gene is TRBV19, the J gene TRBJ1-5, with TRBD1 matching 7 bases. CDR3 length equals 14 residues. V lost 3 bases, J lost 5 bases, and 4 bases stayed unmatched. Germline lookup yields CDR1 LNHDA and CDR2 SQIVND (reference sequence). CDR3 DNA sequence: TGTGCCAGTAGTATCCAGGGGGGAGATCAGCCCCAGCATTTT. This translates into CASSIQGGDQPQHF.

This clone has only one observation. The rearrangement links TRBV5-6 to TRBJ1-1, with D hard to call. The CDR3 extends over 16 amino acids. Germline loops: CDR1 SGHDT, CDR2 YYEEEE. The V end was cut by 6 bases, the J end by 5 bases, with 23 bases between. DNA for the CDR3: TGTGCCAGCACCTTTTCTATCCCCCCCGTACCGACTGAAGCTTTCTTT. It codes for CASTFSIPPVPTEAFF.

The chain combines TRBV21-1 with TRBJ1-1; whether TRBD1, the table's D call, matches the DNA was not checked. TRBV21-1 is listed as a pseudogene. The CDR3 consists of 16 residues. The CDR3 here is CASSSDRAHMNTEAFF. CDR3 nucleotides: TGTGCCAGCAGCAGCGACAGGGCCCACATGAACACTGAAGCTTTCTTT.

The chain is built from TRBV27 and TRBJ2-1; 9 positions agree with TRBD2. The J segment lost 4 bases and the V segment lost 3 bases, leaving 16 bases of the junction unmatched. The CDR3 is made up of 19 amino acids. Germline-derived CDR1 and CDR2 are MNHEY and SMNVEV (reference sequence). The DNA for the CDR3 is TGTGCCAGCAGTTTCTCCCCGGGGGTCGGCGGGGGGGTGTACAATGAGCAGTTCTTC. Protein product: CASSFSPGVGGGVYNEQFF.

This chain connects TRBV30 to TRBJ2-3; D is unresolved. V lost 4 bases to trimming and J lost 6 bases, with 14 bases between them. Germline CDR1 reads GTSNPN; CDR2 reads SVGIG (reference sequence). This CDR3 is 13 amino acids long. The CDR3 nucleotides are TGTGCCTGGACTCCCGCAGGATCCGATACGCAGTATTTT. This translates into CAWTPAGSDTQYF.

V gene TRBV4-3 combines with J gene TRBJ1-1; D may be TRBD1 (6 bases). The CDR3 sequence is 18 residues long. CDR1 LGHNA and CDR2 YSLEER come from the germline V gene. V lost 1 base to trimming and J lost 0 bases, with 18 bases between them. CDR3 amino acids: CASSQGEAGAALNTEAFF. The CDR3 nucleotides are TGCGCCAGCAGCCAAGGAGAAGCAGGGGCCGCTTTGAACACTGAAGCTTTCTTT.

V usage is TRBV4-3 and J usage is TRBJ2-1, with 9 nucleotides matching TRBD2. Germline V gene data show CDR1 as LGHNA and CDR2 as YSLEER. The junction had 6 bases not matched to a gene; V was cut back by 3 bases and J by 0 bases. The CDR3 is 17 amino acids. CDR3 protein: CASSQRVSGSSYNEQFF. The CDR3 nucleotides are TGCGCCAGCAGCCAGAGGGTTAGCGGGAGCTCCTACAATGAGCAGTTCTTC.

This clone was found a few times. This rearrangement joins TRBV9 to TRBJ2-7; D is uncertain. This CDR3 is 14 amino acids long. Germline CDR1 is SGDLS and CDR2 is YYNGEE. V shed 0 bases and J shed 6 bases, with 13 bases lying between them. The CDR3 is CASSVGPEPFEQYF. DNA for the CDR3: TGTGCCAGCAGCGTAGGCCCCGAGCCCTTCGAGCAGTACTTC.

The V call is TRBV4-3, the J call TRBJ1-2; TRBD1 aligns across 8 bases. Germline values: CDR1 LGHNA, CDR2 YSLEER. CDR3 length: 15 residues. V dropped 0 bases and J dropped 4; count of bases not matched to a gene: 4. The DNA of the CDR3 is TGCGCCAGCAGCCAAGATACCAGGGGGCTCTATGGCTACACCTTC. Translation gives CASSQDTRGLYGYTF.

The V call is TRBV10-3, the J call TRBJ1-4, with 12 bases that match TRBD1. This CDR3 has 13 residues. Germline V CDR1 and CDR2: ENHRY, SYGVKD. The V and J ends lost 4 bases and 10 bases, in that order; junction bases with no gene match: 1. CDR3 protein: CAISGDRGLKLFF. CDR3 bases: TGTGCCATCAGTGGGGACAGGGGGCTAAAACTGTTTTTT.

This rearrangement joins TRBV9 to TRBJ1-2, with 9 bases lining up with TRBD1. Germline CDR1 and CDR2: SGDLS and YYNGEE. This CDR3 spans 14 amino acids. Germline trimming cut 4 bases from V and 5 bases from J; bases unmatched to any gene: 6. The CDR3 loop is CASSPLQGAYGYTF. The CDR3 coding sequence is TGTGCCAGCAGCCCCTTACAGGGGGCGTATGGCTACACCTTC.

CDR3 sequence (DNA): TGTGCCAGCAGCCAAGATGAGCTGACAGCGAATTCACCCCTCCACTTT. It specifies CASSQDELTANSPLHF. The chain uses TRBV4-2 and TRBJ1-6, with D tentatively TRBD1 (5 bases). Trimming removed 0 bases from V and 7 bases from J, with 13 bases in between. This CDR3 contains 16 residues. Germline CDR1 is LGHNA and CDR2 is YNFKEQ.

The V and J genes are TRBV25-1 and TRBJ1-1, with unresolved D. The CDR3 has 16 amino acids. V dropped 3 bases and J dropped 0 bases, with 14 bases sitting between them. The germline CDR1 and CDR2 sequences are MGHDK and SYGVNS. Here the CDR3 DNA reads TGTGCCAGCAGTGATCTTAGAAGTAGCTTGAACACTGAAGCTTTCTTT. Residues: CASSDLRSSLNTEAFF.

V usage is TRBV5-1 and J usage is TRBJ2-5; D might be TRBD2 (5 bases). The DNA end lines up better with TRBJ2-7; the J call may be wrong. Germline V gene lookup returns CDR1 SGHRS and CDR2 YFSETQ. The CDR3 contains 15 residues. In DNA, the CDR3 is TGCGCCAGCGGTCGGGATCCCCAACGGGCCACCGAGCAGTACTTC. Its protein is CASGRDPQRATEQYF.

The rearrangement uses TRBV7-2 and TRBJ1-1; the match to TRBD1 covers 7 bases. CDR3 length: 14 residues. Germline V lookup: CDR1 SGHTA, CDR2 FQGNSA. Unmatched junction bases numbered 4, after V lost 2 bases and J lost 4 bases. The CDR3, as DNA: TGTGCCAGCAGCTTATTCCCAGGGGGCACTGAAGCTTTCTTT. Translated: CASSLFPGGTEAFF.

This clone was observed a handful of times. This chain joins TRBV6-1 and TRBJ1-1, with 7 bases matching TRBD1. CDR3 length equals 15 residues. Germline V CDR1 and CDR2: MNHNS, SASEGT. The V gene end was trimmed by 6 bases and the J gene end by 5 bases; junction bases not matched to a gene: 12. Here the CDR3 DNA reads TGTGCCAGCAGCAGGACAGGTGGAGGGGCAACTGAAGCTTTCTTT. Its protein product is CASSRTGGGATEAFF.

This rearrangement joins TRBV28 to TRBJ2-5; TRBD1 might be the D (6 bases). The CDR3 loop spans 16 amino acids. Germline CDR1 is MDHEN and CDR2 is SYDVKM. V was cut by 3 bases and J by 4 bases, with 18 bases left in between. The CDR3 DNA follows: TGTGCCAGCAGTTTTAGGTTTGGGCAGGGGATAGAGACCCAGTACTTC. The encoded protein is CASSFRFGQGIETQYF.